This T cell receptor beta chain was identified during a study of tumor-infiltrating lymphocytes in primary liver carcinoma. As for this clonotype: A junction boundary mismatches the germline segment, possibly from a read error.

A constant-region primer served to make TCR beta cDNA from roughly 500 ng total RNA. The TCR beta library was amplified through three nested multiplex PCR rounds in a modified ARM-PCR procedure. TRBV1-TRBV30 forward primers and a C-beta reverse primer were used in the first two PCR rounds, which each ran for ten to eleven cycles. TCRdb re-derived calls from the multiplex PCR reads in MiXCR, one entry per CDR3 protein. The top ten hold about 47% of the sample, which has about 26,000 distinct CDR3 sequences, around 84% seen once. The CDR3 is 17 residues long. Per germline, CDR1 LGHNA and CDR2 YNFKEQ. The source material, about 19-30 mg of unsorted bulk tissue, was used to co-extract RNA and DNA.

V and J are TRBV4-2 and TRBJ1-1, with D possibly being TRBD1 (6 bases). The specimen was liver tumor tissue from sampling region 3. As for subset: tumor region T3, left-lateral pole. This receptor was identified in a man in his forties with primary liver carcinoma and hepatitis B virus infection. DNA for the CDR3: TGTGTCAGCAGCCAAGAGTACGGACAGAGTTTTTGGACTGAAGCTTCCTTT. Its translation: CVSSQEYGQSFWTEASF.